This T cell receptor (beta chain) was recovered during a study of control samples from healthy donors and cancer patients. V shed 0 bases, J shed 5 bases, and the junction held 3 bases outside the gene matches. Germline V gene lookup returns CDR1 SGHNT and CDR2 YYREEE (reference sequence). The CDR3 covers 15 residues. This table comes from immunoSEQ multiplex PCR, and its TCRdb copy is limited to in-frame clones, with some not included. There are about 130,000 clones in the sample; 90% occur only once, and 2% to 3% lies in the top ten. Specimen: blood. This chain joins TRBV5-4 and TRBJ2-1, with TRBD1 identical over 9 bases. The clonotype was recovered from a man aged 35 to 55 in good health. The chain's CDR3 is CASSLGTGVHNEQFF. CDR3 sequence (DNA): TGTGCCAGCAGCTTGGGGACAGGGGTGCACAATGAGCAGTTCTTC. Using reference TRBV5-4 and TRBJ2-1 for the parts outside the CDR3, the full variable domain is ETGVTQSPTHLIKTRGQQVTLRCSSQSGHNTVSWYQQALGQGPQFIFQYYREEENGRGNFPPRFSGLQFPNYSSELNVNALELDDSALYLCASSLGTGVHNEQFFGPGTRLTVL.